One sample yielded the 10 T cell receptor beta chains listed below, sequenced in a study of human T cells and chemical hapten exposure. MiXCR, run by TCRdb on the RACE reads, gives a single entry per CDR3 protein. This sample has a few hundred thousand distinct CDR3 sequences, with 4.8% found just once. Time point meaning: patch test 1, 2 weeks after DPC sensitization. The treatment: therapeutic diphenylcyclopropenone sensitization with weekly scalp DPC. The material was whole blood, obtained in connection with sensitization to the hapten diphenylcyclopropenone (DPC). These receptors were collected from a woman aged 45 to 65 with alopecia areata. Some clones in this sample may be carry-over from other donors' samples.

This clonotype has ten or more counts. The V and J genes are TRBV5-1 and TRBJ2-4, with D uncertain. CDR1 and CDR2 from the germline V gene are SGHRS and YFSETQ. CDR3 size: 14 residues. V lost 3 bases and J lost 0, with 7 bases in between. The DNA for the CDR3 is TGCGCCAGCAGCTCAGAGCTAGCCAAAAACATTCAGTACTTC. It translates to CASSSELAKNIQYF. Filled out from reference TRBV5-1 and TRBJ2-4, the complete variable domain reads KAGVTQTPRYLIKTRGQQVTLSCSPISGHRSVSWYQQTPGQGLQFLFEYFSETQRNKGNFPGRFSGRQFSNSRSEMNVSTLELGDSALYLCASSSELAKNIQYFGAGTRLSVL.

This clonotype occurred many times. The chain recombines TRBV29-1 with TRBJ2-2; unclear D gene. Between the trimmed V and J ends, which lost 0 bases and 2 bases, there was a span of 4 bases. The CDR3 totals 13 residues. Germline CDR1 SQVTM, CDR2 ANQGSEA. CDR3 loop: CSVEDPNTGELFF. The CDR3 DNA follows: TGCAGCGTTGAAGACCCTAACACCGGGGAGCTGTTTTTT.

At least ten counts were recorded for this clonotype. V gene TRBV29-1 combines with J gene TRBJ2-1; 7 nucleotides agree with TRBD2. The germline gives CDR1 SQVTM, CDR2 ANQGSEA. The CDR3 totals 15 residues. Germline trimming cut 7 bases from V and 0 bases from J; bases unmatched to any gene: 9. CDR3 sequence: CSGRPSGSSYNEQFF. The CDR3 DNA sequence: TGCAGCGGACGCCCTAGCGGCAGCTCCTACAATGAGCAGTTCTTC.

This clonotype has more than one count but fewer than ten. Written as DNA, the CDR3 is TGTGCCAGCGGAAAGACTTCTCCCCAGTTCTTC. Its translation: CASGKTSPQFF. The rearrangement uses TRBV12-3 or TRBV12-4 and TRBJ2-1, with D unresolved. The CDR3 loop spans 11 amino acids. V was shortened by 8 bases and J by 13 bases, with 15 bases between the two germline ends.

The sample holds a few counts of this clonotype. The J gene is TRBJ1-5, the V gene TRBV3-1, with D possibly matching TRBD1 (6 bases). This CDR3 spans 14 amino acids. Looked up from germline, CDR1 is LGHDT and CDR2 is YNNKEL (reference sequence). Trimming took off 5 bases at V and 8 bases at J, with 16 bases between the two ends. The CDR3 bases are TGTGCCAGCAGCTCCACAGGGAGTGGCAAGCCCCAGCATTTT. Protein sequence: CASSSTGSGKPQHF.

The chain recombines TRBV28 with TRBJ2-7; TRBD2 might be the D (6 bases). V was clipped by 6 bases and J by 3 bases, with 15 bases between them. This CDR3 has 14 amino acids. CDR1 MDHEN and CDR2 SYDVKM come from the germline V gene. CDR3 in DNA: TGTGCCAGCAGGGAATCTAGCGCGCGCTACGAGCAGTACTTC. It codes for CASRESSARYEQYF.

The V and J genes are TRBV4-2 and TRBJ1-5; 9 bases map to TRBD1. The CDR3 length is 15 residues. Germline loops: CDR1 LGHNA, CDR2 YNFKEQ. V shed 1 base, J shed 4 bases, and the junction held 2 bases outside the gene matches. This CDR3 reads CASSQATGGNQPQHF. In nucleotides, the CDR3 is TGTGCCAGCAGCCAAGCGACAGGGGGTAATCAGCCCCAGCATTTT.

This clonotype was counted many times. CDR3 coding DNA: TGTGCCAGCAGCTTCGAGGGACGCTCTGGAAACACCATATATTTT. Its protein is CASSFEGRSGNTIYF. The chain links TRBV7-2 to TRBJ1-3, with a weak D call TRBD1 (5 bases). CDR3 length: 15 residues. Germline V gene sequence: CDR1 SGHTA, CDR2 FQGNSA. Trimming shortened V by 3 bases and J by 0 bases, and 9 bases separated the two germline ends. Looking up the rest from reference TRBV7-2 and TRBJ1-3 gives the full variable domain: GAGVSQSPSNKVTEKGKDVELRCDPISGHTALYWYRQSLGQGLEFLIYFQGNSAPDKSGLPSDRFSAERTGGSVSTLTIQRTQQEDSAVYLCASSFEGRSGNTIYFGEGSWLTVV.

This clonotype showed up many times. The CDR3 loop is CASKTVPIGNQPQHF. The CDR3, as DNA: TGTGCCAGCAAGACAGTGCCGATTGGCAATCAGCCCCAGCATTTT. The chain joins TRBV6-1 to TRBJ1-5, with TRBD1 as a possible D gene (5 bases). V lost 7 bases and J 2 bases, leaving 15 bases between the germline ends. Germline V gene lookup returns CDR1 MNHNS and CDR2 SASEGT. This CDR3 spans 15 amino acids.

This clonotype was seen more than once but under ten times. The V gene is TRBV6-5, the J gene TRBJ2-7, with 8 bases that match TRBD1. The CDR3 is 16 amino acids. The J segment lost 3 bases and the V segment lost 5 bases, leaving 12 bases of the junction unmatched. Germline V CDR1 and CDR2: MNHEY, SVGAGI. The CDR3 DNA follows: TGTGCCAGCAGTCCAGCTAGGACAGGGAATCGCTACGAGCAGTACTTC. As protein: CASSPARTGNRYEQYF.